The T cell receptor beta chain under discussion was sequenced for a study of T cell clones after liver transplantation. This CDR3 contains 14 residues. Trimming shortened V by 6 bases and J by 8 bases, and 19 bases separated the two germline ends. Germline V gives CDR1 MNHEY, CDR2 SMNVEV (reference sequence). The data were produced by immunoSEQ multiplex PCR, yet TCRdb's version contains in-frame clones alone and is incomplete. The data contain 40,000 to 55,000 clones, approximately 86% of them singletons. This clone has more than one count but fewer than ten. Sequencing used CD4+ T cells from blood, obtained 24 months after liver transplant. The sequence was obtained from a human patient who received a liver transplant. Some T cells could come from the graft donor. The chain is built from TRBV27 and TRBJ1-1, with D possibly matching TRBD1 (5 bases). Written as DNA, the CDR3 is TGTGCCAGCAGCCTTAGGGGCAGAGGAGTCGAAGCTTTCTTT. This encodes CASSLRGRGVEAFF.